The sequence of this T cell receptor beta chain was determined in a study of identifying expanded T cells in peripheral blood. General observations from the study: Differentially abundant clones: 0.95 to 1.5 between replicates, approximately 15 at around 2 weeks, around 19 at four.

During the collection period, no donor immune events like infections were recorded. Concerning this clone: The antigen is undetermined.

V was clipped by 4 bases and J by 5 bases, with 23 bases between them. CDR1 and CDR2 from the germline V gene are MNHEY and SMNVEV (reference sequence). CDR3 size: 17 residues. Repertoires were generated with immunoSEQ multiplex PCR, while TCRdb's copy carries only in-frame clones and drops some. The sample shows tens of thousands of clones, approximately 90% of them seen only once. This rearrangement joins TRBV27 to TRBJ2-5; TRBD1 might be the D (6 bases). The TCR sequence derives from a person aged 18 to 75 in good health. The sample comprised blood. CDR3 in amino acids: CASSSHMTGQRMETQYF. The CDR3 nucleotides read TGTGCCAGCAGTTCCCATATGACGGGACAAAGAATGGAGACCCAGTACTTC.